The subject of this entry is one T cell receptor (beta chain). The V end lost 4 bases, the J end lost 5 bases, and 14 bases lay between the germline ends. The germline CDR1 and CDR2 sequences are MNHGY and SAAAGT. This CDR3 comprises 14 residues. This sample stems from a study of sequential checkpoint blockade in melanoma. Study information: Patients were randomized 1:1 to nivolumab-then-ipilimumab or ipilimumab-then-nivolumab first-line. TCRβ was sequenced from DNA of some 89 pretreatment tumors.

Produced via immunoSEQ multiplex PCR; TCRdb's table is partial and in-frame only. The repertoire holds more than 30,000 clones, with roughly 32% as singletons. Sample treatment: randomized to nivolumab then ipilimumab (arm A) or the reverse (arm B). None of the patients previously received DNA-damaging chemotherapy. The material sequenced was tumor tissue (inferred from file names), taken from a patient given nivolumab and ipilimumab in sequence. The chain is built from TRBV6-8 and TRBJ1-2; possibly TRBD1 for D (5 bases). This clonotype was obtained from a human donor with melanoma. The CDR3 here is CASSSYDGGYGYTF. For the CDR3, the DNA is TGTGCCAGCAGTTCCTACGACGGGGGTTATGGCTACACCTTC.